This TCR beta chain is drawn from a study of vaccination and CD4 T cells after COVID-19. For the study at large: Six males and four females, two Hispanic, made up the convalescents.

Indicated treatment: roughly ten-day PBMC culture with coronavirus spike peptide pools or control peptides (ViraFEST assay). In its sample, this clonotype was seen once. Its specificity is unknown. The length of the CDR3 is 16 residues. V lost 0 bases and J lost 5, with 16 bases in between. Germline values: CDR1 MNHEY, CDR2 SVGAGI. Researchers used the Oncomine TCR Beta short-read assay to sequence DNA from cultured CD4+ T cells. It was cultured CD4+ T cells from which genomic DNA was extracted. TCRdb used MiXCR to reprocess the PCR reads, holding one entry per CDR3 protein. The data hold some 15,000 distinct CDR3 sequences, with 21% observed a single time.

The sample in question was CD4+ T cells from blood, cultured in vitro, obtained before SARS-CoV-2 vaccination. The sequence was obtained from a human donor who received a COVID-19 vaccine. The V call is TRBV6-5, the J call TRBJ2-5; D ambiguous. CDR3 nucleotide sequence: TGTGCCAGCAGTTACTCGTGGTGTTCCGAGAGGGAGACCCAGTACTTC. As protein: CASSYSWCSERETQYF.